This TCR beta chain was observed in a study of blood T cell repertoires in COVID-19. Study overall: COVID-19 samples collected from the United States, Italy and Spain covered acute and convalescent phases. PBMCs, B-cell-depleted T cells, or T cells provided the cDNA or gDNA that made up the material.

The CDR3 runs 15 residues. Germline CDR1 is SGHKS and CDR2 is YYEKEE (reference sequence). Trimming stripped 4 bases from V and 0 bases from J, with 14 bases between. In the original processing: By means of reference gene primer amplification, nucleated cell counts were estimated. Method: immunoSEQ multiplex PCR; TCRdb's copy keeps in-frame clones and lacks some. Clone size and the V and J calls come from that table; the DNA yielded D and trimming. Counted here are about 150,000 clones, roughly nine tenths occurring once; the ten biggest clones make up approximately 0.48%. This clonotype was sampled from a man between 45 and 60 years old with acute or convalescent COVID-19. The sequenced sample consisted of peripheral blood. This chain connects TRBV5-5 to TRBJ2-7, with D maybe TRBD1 (6 bases). CDR3 residues: CASSGTGSNSYEQYF. The CDR3 DNA sequence: TGTGCCAGCAGCGGAACAGGGTCGAACTCCTACGAGCAGTACTTC.